The entry below gives a single T cell receptor beta chain sequence along with its context. The germline gives CDR1 MGHRA, CDR2 YSYEKL. V was trimmed by 4 bases and J by 4 bases, leaving 11 bases between them. The CDR3 is made up of 14 amino acids. Cohorts were determined from participant-reported clinical history. Per the original data handling: Cell counts per sample came from amplifying reference gene primers. TCRdb's copy holds only in-frame clones and misses some; the assay was immunoSEQ multiplex PCR. Clone size and V and J calls were adopted from that table, with D and trimming inferred from the DNA. The repertoire holds 150,000 to 200,000 clones, with roughly 83% as singletons. This specimen belongs to a study of blood T cell repertoires in COVID-19. The wider study: Samples taken during acute and convalescent COVID-19 were collected in the United States, Italy and Spain.

The receptor was isolated from a woman aged 30 to 39 who had recovered from COVID-19. Sequenced: PBMCs or T cells enriched from blood (not recorded which). The chain uses TRBV4-1 and TRBJ1-5; D ambiguous. CDR3 in amino acids: CASSLTAGNQPQHF. The CDR3 nucleotides are TGCGCCAGCAGCCTTACAGCTGGTAATCAGCCCCAGCATTTT.